These T cell receptor beta chains were read from a single sample in a study of CD8 T cells in ankylosing spondylitis. Each CDR3 protein is one row after TCRdb ran MiXCR on the 5' RACE reads. Altogether fewer than 750,000 distinct CDR3 sequences are present, roughly 19% being singletons, with the ten largest covering 19%. The material sequenced was blood, either unsorted or a sorted T cell fraction (not recorded which). These receptors were taken from a male donor with ankylosing spondylitis. Each CDR3 is given without its conserved first and last residue. Fields, in order: J gene, V gene, CDR3 protein.

J: TRBJ1-1
V: TRBV12-3/TRBV12-4
CDR3: ASSLQGGGSTEAF

J: TRBJ2-6
V: TRBV20-1
CDR3: SADGGLSGANVLT

J: TRBJ2-1
V: TRBV5-6
CDR3: ASRQTGQLGYNEQF

J: TRBJ1-2
V: TRBV9
CDR3: ASSAGTGGDYGYT

J: TRBJ1-1
V: TRBV5-1
CDR3: ASSFAEAGTEAF

J: TRBJ2-1
V: TRBV20-1
CDR3: TLLVEGNEQF

J: TRBJ2-7
V: TRBV6-1
CDR3: ASSVRLAFYEQY

J: TRBJ2-3
V: TRBV7-9
CDR3: ASSLAGSNTDTQY

J: TRBJ2-7
V: TRBV5-1
CDR3: ASSRQREAREEQY

J: TRBJ1-5
V: TRBV2
CDR3: ASATGHASNQPQH

J: TRBJ2-7
V: TRBV6-5
CDR3: ASSSPAGGTYEQY

J: TRBJ2-2
V: TRBV6-2/TRBV6-3
CDR3: ASSYAREVGELF

J: TRBJ2-5
V: TRBV15
CDR3: ATSRSGPGQETQY

J: TRBJ1-2
V: TRBV29-1
CDR3: SVTSGYGYT

J: TRBJ2-1
V: TRBV25-1
CDR3: ASSGGGRTTYNEQF

J: TRBJ1-4
V: TRBV6-5
CDR3: ASSYSGQGREKLF

J: TRBJ2-7
V: TRBV7-9
CDR3: ASSLAGTGHEQY

J: TRBJ2-3
V: TRBV20-1
CDR3: SAPEVEDTQY

J: TRBJ2-3
V: TRBV6-1
CDR3: ASSDAPPKDTQY

J: TRBJ2-7
V: TRBV20-1
CDR3: SASNLLAEVTYEQY

J: TRBJ2-7
V: TRBV12-3/TRBV12-4
CDR3: ASQDGMGYEQY

J: TRBJ1-2
V: TRBV15
CDR3: ATSRDHGGAYGYT

J: TRBJ2-1
V: TRBV4-2
CDR3: ASSQEGGGLPEIEQF

J: TRBJ2-5
V: TRBV12-3/TRBV12-4
CDR3: ASSLDLGSWREREGLQETQY

J: TRBJ2-2
V: TRBV24-1
CDR3: ATSDPSSAGELF

J: TRBJ1-1
V: TRBV4-2
CDR3: ASSQEFASYRNTEAF

J: TRBJ2-1
V: TRBV2
CDR3: ASSLSIDQF

J: TRBJ2-5
V: TRBV2
CDR3: ASSGLEGGPETQY